This TCR beta chain derives from a study of regulatory T cells in long-lasting Graves disease (dated by TCRdb to the early 2020s). With respect to the entire study: Newly diagnosed Graves' disease patients had taken antithyroid drugs for less than 3 months. Peripheral blood TCR sequencing and RNA sequencing compared persistent Graves' disease patients with newly diagnosed Graves' disease patients. The study was registered as a clinical trial and conducted in China. A total of about 33 samples were covered by TCR sequencing, comprising around 13 persistent and around 20 newly diagnosed Graves' disease patients.

This clonotype showed up many times. What antigen it recognizes has not been identified. Base quality data are lacking; no much larger clone is found one base away. On the study overall, not on this receptor specifically: Persistent disease showed preferential use of TRBV28, TRBJ1-2 and TRBJ2-5, whereas newly diagnosed disease favored TRBV20-1 and TRBJ2-1. Compared with newly diagnosed patients, patients with persistent Graves' disease had lower TCR Shannon entropy and fewer highly expanded clones, which suggests clonal expansion. Because the primary lesion, thyroid tissue, could not be accessed, the study looked at peripheral blood alone. The authors acknowledged the small sample size as a limitation that may reduce accuracy. More public clonotypes were shared among persistent patients (over 2,500) than among newly diagnosed patients (more than 900). Sequencing and analysis were limited to the TCR beta chain.

What this sample's time point label stands for: newly diagnosed GD, antithyroid drugs for less than 3 months. RNA was extracted from PBMCs in TRIzol for both TCR sequencing and RNA sequencing. Graves' disease was diagnosed according to American Thyroid Association guidelines. Patients for the study were recruited at an endocrinology department in Xi'an, China. From each patient, approximately 10 milliliters of peripheral blood was collected into an EDTA anticoagulant tube. Ficoll Paque Plus density gradient separation was used to isolate PBMCs, and no further T cell sorting was performed. An Agilent 2100 Bioanalyzer and agarose gel were used to assess RNA quality, and a NanoDrop 2000 was used to measure RNA concentration. CDR1 and CDR2 (SGHVS, FQNEAQ) derive from the germline V gene. V has 4 bases trimmed and J has 7 bases trimmed; junction bases matching no gene number 7. Measured from the cysteine to the phenylalanine, the CDR3 is 13 residues long. The kept DNA is CDR3 alone, 39 bases in frame from the first base.

Library creation used multiplex PCR. Sequencing was carried out with an Illumina HiSeq 4000. To build TCR beta libraries, CDR3 regions were amplified by Arm-PCR using iRepertoire HTBI primers. Gel purification was performed on PCR products prior to sequencing. The source study handled its data this way. Gene usage analysis of CDR3 amino acid clonotypes used the 62 TRBV and 14 to 15 TRBJ segments found across samples. COPE and FqMerger were used to merge the filtered high-quality paired reads into contigs. BLAST was used to align contigs to IMGT TRBV, TRBD and TRBJ reference genes, and CDR3 was defined according to IMGT. Any clonotype with a frequency above 0.1% was counted as a highly expanded clone. Shannon entropy was used to measure repertoire diversity, and the Gini coefficient was used to measure V-J evenness. Clonotypes shared by more than one individual were considered public. The public sequencing data were trimmed at Q25 with fastp and processed into clonotypes with MiXCR by TCRdb, which kept only in-frame beta chains. CDR3 protein sequences are deduplicated, and each keeps its most common genes and DNA. TCRdb assigned the V and J calls; the authors' analysis was not used. For this sample the table gives 400,000 to 500,000 distinct CDR3 sequences, of which about 15% were detected only once. The ten largest make up about 7.6% of the sample.

These data were likewise used in another study, on T cells in Graves' hyperthyroidism and ophthalmopathy. As that second study puts it: Stable Graves' hyperthyroidism was defined as no progression to ophthalmopathy during 18 months of follow-up. Hyperthyroidism patients were newly diagnosed, had a disease duration of under 2 months, and were aged 18 to 65 years. Exclusion was applied to patients with uncontrolled infections, other autoimmune diseases, pregnancy or lactation. Diagnoses were based on clinical symptoms, serum thyroxine and TRAb, thyroid ultrasound and orbital computed tomography. For the first round of RT-PCR on the TCR CDR3, the HTBI primer set was used together with the Qiagen OneStep RT-PCR kit. Most expanded thyroid clonotypes (frequency above 0.001) were also detected in blood, a finding suggesting that blood repertoires may reflect thyroid immune responses. In cross-validation, a model built on a 13 V-J signature told ophthalmopathy apart from stable hyperthyroidism with approximately 90% sensitivity and around 83% specificity, and in testing the same model reached 80%/75%. In validation, the model predicted progression to ophthalmopathy a median of roughly six months before onset, with over 60% sensitivity and just under 75% specificity. A discovery cohort of around 98 patients, roughly 43 with Graves' ophthalmopathy and fewer than 65 with stable Graves' hyperthyroidism, was used to find distinguishing TCR V-J signatures. An independent validation cohort of about 20 hyperthyroidism patients and approximately 15 patients who later progressed to ophthalmopathy tested prospective prediction of ophthalmopathy. For training and testing, the roughly 97 patients in the discovery cohort were randomly divided in a 7:3 ratio. The study also compared thyroid tissue and blood T-cell repertoires from five or six Graves' hyperthyroidism patients. After blood sampling, hyperthyroidism patients were treated with methimazole at a starting dose of 30 mg daily, and ophthalmopathy patients were treated with high-dose intravenous methylprednisolone. Libraries were constructed in a second round of multiplex PCR, after which size selection and purification were carried out. Paired-end sequencing of the libraries was performed with 100 bp reads on an Illumina HiSeq2000. SOAPnuke was used to process the raw data, throwing out any read that contained adapters or uncalled bases, had a mean Phred below 15, or lacked an exact constant-primer or identifier match. COPE v1.2.5 was used to merge high-quality paired reads, and clonotypes were defined as unique nucleotide sequences. MiTCR v1.1 was used to align the clonotypes against IMGT TRBV, TRBD and TRBJ reference segments. Only V-J combinations with frequency above 0.0001, covering 99% to 99.2% of repertoires, were analysed. A TCS score was defined as the ratio between F50 (clonal expansion) and ExV (chaos), using BLOSUM62-based TCRdist between CDR3 peptides within each V-J. Welch's t-statistics and random forest reduced around 510 V-J features to roughly 13, which were used in a naive Bayes classifier (R e1071). Sample size was not statistically predetermined, and blinding of investigators to group allocation was not performed. The paper reports TCR Vbeta CDR3 sequencing of roughly 140 peripheral blood samples: approximately 41 ophthalmopathy, approximately 74 hyperthyroidism and around 17 progressor patients.

The origin of this receptor is a woman in her forties with Graves disease. Donor details come from another sample of the same person, matched by shared clones. The material was peripheral blood mononuclear cells (PBMCs), obtained at new diagnosis, from a patient treated with antithyroid drugs. This sequence uses TRBV7-8 and TRBJ2-7, and TRBD1 aligns with 7 junction nucleotides. The CDR3: CASSWQGVEEQYF. The nucleotide sequence is given as TGTGCCAGCAGCTGGCAGGGGGTCGAAGAGCAGTACTTC.